Presented here are 23 T cell receptor beta chains from one specimen sequenced in a study of human T cells and chemical hapten exposure (dated by TCRdb to about 2021). Receptors were amplified or captured by RACE. The run used a NextSeq 500. TCRdb trimmed the raw reads at Q25, called clones with MiXCR and kept productive beta chains. Every distinct CDR3 protein forms one entry, paired with its most common genes and DNA. The sample yields roughly 72,000 distinct CDR3 sequences; around a tenth were counted once. The ten largest clones represent around 1.3% of the sample. The time point label corresponds to: patch test 1, 2 weeks after DPC sensitization. Explained via the paper, the treatment or condition label denotes: therapeutic diphenylcyclopropenone sensitization with weekly scalp DPC. The starting material was whole blood, obtained in connection with sensitization to the hapten diphenylcyclopropenone (DPC). These receptors were collected from a woman aged 45-65 years with alopecia areata. Some clones in this sample may be carry-over from other donors' samples.

This clonotype was seen at least ten times. The V call is TRBV14, the J call TRBJ2-1, with no clear D. Per germline, CDR1 SGHDN and CDR2 FVKESK. The CDR3 runs to 11 residues. Trimming cost V 3 bases and J 9 bases, with 6 bases left between them. CDR3 amino acids: CASSHFGEQFF. The CDR3, as DNA: TGTGCCAGCAGCCACTTCGGTGAGCAGTTCTTC. Together with reference TRBV14 and TRBJ2-1, the CDR3 gives the full variable domain: EAGVTQFPSHSVIEKGQTVTLRCDPISGHDNLYWYRRVMGKEIKFLLHFVKESKQDESGMPNNRFLAERTGGTYSTLKVQPAELEDSGVYFCASSHFGEQFFGPGTRLTVL.

In this sample, this clonotype turned up a few times. The chain links TRBV18 to TRBJ2-6, with D possibly being TRBD1 (6 bases). With 5 bases removed from V and 4 bases from J, the gap between germline ends came to 18 bases. The CDR3 consists of 17 residues. In germline, CDR1 is KGHSH, CDR2 LQKENI. The CDR3 DNA reads TGTGCCAGCTCAAAGACAGGCCTGACAACCGGGGCCAACGTCCTGACTTTC. Amino acid sequence: CASSKTGLTTGANVLTF.

This clonotype has more than one count but fewer than ten. V usage is TRBV30 and J usage is TRBJ2-6; D is ambiguous. CDR1 and CDR2 (germline): GTSNPN, SVGIG (reference sequence). This CDR3 region has 13 residues. The germline V and J ends were trimmed by 0 bases and 2 bases, with 2 bases remaining between them. This CDR3 is CAWSVPGANVLTF. CDR3 bases: TGTGCCTGGAGTGTTCCTGGGGCCAACGTCCTGACTTTC.

The J gene is TRBJ2-1, the V gene TRBV11-2; 11 nucleotides agree with TRBD2. Germline CDR1 and CDR2: SGHAT and FQNNGV. The ends lost 5 bases at V and 7 bases at J; junction bases unmatched: 10. CDR3 length: 16 amino acids. The CDR3 loop is CASSIATSGTVNEQFF. CDR3 nucleotide sequence: TGTGCCAGCAGCATCGCGACTAGCGGGACAGTAAATGAGCAGTTCTTC.

The J gene is TRBJ2-1, the V gene TRBV27; 9 bases fit TRBD1. Trimming cost V 6 bases and J 5 bases; bases outside gene matches: 11. Germline CDR1 and CDR2: MNHEY and SMNVEV (reference sequence). This CDR3 comprises 16 residues. In nucleotides, the CDR3 is TGTGCCAGCAGCGGGACCGGGACAGGGTTACACAATGAGCAGTTCTTC. Amino acids: CASSGTGTGLHNEQFF.

The rearrangement joins TRBV2 to TRBJ2-7, with 8 bases fitting TRBD2. This CDR3 comprises 15 residues. Per germline, CDR1 SNHLY and CDR2 FYNNEI. The V gene end was trimmed by 2 bases and the J gene end by 0 bases; junction bases not matched to a gene: 3. The CDR3 nucleotides are TGTGCCAGCAGTGAACGAAGCGGGGGCTCCTACGAGCAGTACTTC. Protein product: CASSERSGGSYEQYF.

The V and J genes are TRBV5-1 and TRBJ1-4; a weak D match, TRBD1 (6 bases). Germline-derived CDR1 and CDR2 are SGHRS and YFSETQ. The V gene lost 4 bases and the J gene lost 0 bases, with 10 bases spanning the gap. The length of the CDR3 is 15 residues. CDR3 sequence: CASSKGQPTNEKLFF. Here the CDR3 DNA reads TGCGCCAGCAGCAAAGGACAGCCAACTAATGAAAAACTGTTTTTT.

This clonotype was observed a few times. The J gene is TRBJ1-1, the V gene TRBV30; no firm D call. The CDR3 covers 13 residues. Trimming removed 2 bases at V and 3 bases at J, with 10 bases between. In germline, CDR1 is GTSNPN, CDR2 SVGIG (reference sequence). CDR3 amino acids: CAWSTPPHTEAFF. CDR3 sequence (DNA): TGTGCCTGGAGTACACCCCCCCACACTGAAGCTTTCTTT.

V usage is TRBV9 and J usage is TRBJ2-5; 8 bases align to TRBD2. V lost 3 bases, J lost 5 bases, and 6 bases stayed unmatched. CDR3 length: 14 amino acids. Germline CDR1 reads SGDLS; CDR2 reads YYNGEE. The DNA for the CDR3 is TGTGCCAGCAGCGCCCGGGGGGGAGTTGAGACCCAGTACTTC. Translation: CASSARGGVETQYF.

This clonotype was seen only a few times. This chain connects TRBV30 to TRBJ1-5; maybe TRBD1 (6 bases). The CDR3 has 13 amino acids. V lost 4 bases to trimming and J lost 2 bases, with 9 bases between them. Germline values: CDR1 GTSNPN, CDR2 SVGIG (reference sequence). CDR3 sequence reads: CAWKGGGNQPQHF. DNA for the CDR3: TGTGCCTGGAAAGGGGGGGGCAATCAGCCCCAGCATTTT. The full variable domain, its missing parts supplied by reference TRBV30 and TRBJ1-5, is SQTIHQWPATLVQPVGSPLSLECTVEGTSNPNLYWYRQAAGRGLQLLFYSVGIGQISSEVPQNLSASRPQDRQFILSSKKLLLSDSGFYLCAWKGGGNQPQHFGDGTRLSIL.

This clonotype was seen only a few times. The chain joins TRBV6-5 to TRBJ1-2; possible D gene TRBD1, 5 bases. Germline assignment: CDR1 MNHEY and CDR2 SVGAGI. CDR3 length: 13 residues. Between the trimmed V and J ends, which lost 6 bases and 2 bases, there was a span of 10 bases. As DNA, the CDR3 is TGTGCCAGCAGACTGACAGTCAACTATGGCTACACCTTC. Translated, it gives CASRLTVNYGYTF.

This clonotype was counted between two and nine times. CDR3 sequence (DNA): TGTGCCAGCAGCTTACACAAGAAGAACACTGAAGCTTTCTTT. Residues: CASSLHKKNTEAFF. This chain links TRBV11-2 with TRBJ1-1; no firm D call. V gave up 2 bases and J gave up 1 base, with 8 bases separating them. The CDR3 is 14 amino acids. CDR1 is SGHAT, CDR2 FQNNGV, per germline.

Only a few counts were recorded for this clonotype. V gene TRBV7-3 combines with J gene TRBJ2-1, with D maybe TRBD2 (6 bases). CDR3 size: 16 residues. Deletions cut 3 bases from V and 8 bases from J, with 20 bases between. Germline CDR1 and CDR2: SGHTA and FQGTGA. CDR3 sequence (DNA): TGTGCCAGCAGCTTCGCTCTTGGGGGAGCGGGCGATGAGCAGTTCTTC. Translating gives CASSFALGGAGDEQFF.

Comment on this clonotype: Since a much larger clone is just one base distant, this may be a read error. The rearrangement uses TRBV19 and TRBJ1-5, with 7 bases matching TRBD1. CDR1 and CDR2 (germline): LNHDA, SQIVND (reference sequence). This CDR3 is built from 15 residues. CDR3 sequence (DNA): TGTGCCAGTACGTCCGACAGGGTCTGGAATCAGCACCAGCATTTT. Amino acids: CASTSDRVWNQHQHF.

The chain is built from TRBV9 and TRBJ2-5, with D tentatively TRBD1 or TRBD2 (6 bases each). The V gene's germline CDR1 is SGDLS and CDR2 YYNGEE. The CDR3 loop spans 17 amino acids. V was cut by 2 bases and J by 1 base, with 18 bases left in between. The DNA of the CDR3 is TGTGCCAGCAGCGTTGGGGGGCCTGGACTCCCCCAAGAGACCCAGTACTTC. The encoded protein is CASSVGGPGLPQETQYF.

This clonotype showed up many times. The chain is built from TRBV5-1 and TRBJ2-1; D unresolved. CDR1 is SGHRS and CDR2 is YFSETQ in the germline V gene. The CDR3 runs 15 residues. Trimming removed 5 bases from V and 6 bases from J, with 18 bases in between. The CDR3 reads CASRWGSYTANEQFF. CDR3 in DNA: TGCGCCAGCAGGTGGGGTAGCTATACCGCCAATGAGCAGTTCTTC.

The V and J genes are TRBV30 and TRBJ1-1; unclear D gene. The V and J ends lost 1 base and 4 bases respectively, with 4 bases between them. The CDR3 runs 11 residues. Per the germline V gene, CDR1 is GTSNPN and CDR2 is SVGIG (reference sequence). The CDR3 DNA sequence: TGTGCCTGGAGTGGTAGCACTGAAGCTTTCTTT. Encoded protein: CAWSGSTEAFF.

This clonotype was seen repeatedly, ten times or more. The chain joins TRBV25-1 to TRBJ2-3; the D call may be TRBD1 or TRBD2 (5 bases each). Germline V gives CDR1 MGHDK, CDR2 SYGVNS. This CDR3 comprises 17 residues. With 1 base removed from V and 6 bases from J, the gap between germline ends came to 20 bases. The CDR3 region has the DNA TGTGCCAGCAGTGAATCAAGAGTCGGGACCTGGACGGATACGCAGTATTTT. Translating gives CASSESRVGTWTDTQYF.

This clonotype came up a few times. The V call is TRBV6-5, the J call TRBJ2-4; D gene unclear. Trimming left V 9 bases short and J 6 bases short, with 15 bases between. The CDR3 sequence is 13 residues long. Germline CDR1 and CDR2: MNHEY and SVGAGI. Written as DNA, the CDR3 is TGTGCCAGTAAATCCCTGGTTCTAAACATTCAGTACTTC. Its translation: CASKSLVLNIQYF.

This clonotype was counted between two and nine times. This chain joins TRBV29-1 and TRBJ1-1; D call uncertain. V lost 3 bases, J lost 0 bases, and 11 bases lay in between. Per the germline V gene, CDR1 is SQVTM and CDR2 is ANQGSEA. The CDR3 runs to 14 residues. The CDR3 nucleotides are TGCAGCGTTGATAACGGATTTGTGAACACTGAAGCTTTCTTT. Amino acid sequence: CSVDNGFVNTEAFF.

Concerning this clonotype: Because it lacks the conserved phenylalanine or tryptophan at the end, this CDR3 is likely a read error. The chain employs TRBV7-2 and TRBJ1-6, with TRBD1 as a possible D gene (5 bases). The CDR3 contains 14 residues. Germline V gene sequence: CDR1 SGHTA, CDR2 FQGNSA. The V end lost 3 bases, the J end lost 6 bases, and 9 bases lay between the germline ends. The CDR3 reads CASSFRDRNSPLHL. In nucleotides, the CDR3 is TGTGCCAGCAGCTTCCGGGACCGTAATTCACCCCTCCACTTG.

The table lists this clonotype with a few counts. The rearrangement links TRBV20-1 to TRBJ2-7; D is ambiguous. The CDR3 spans 14 residues. V shed 1 base and J shed 3 bases, with 13 bases lying between them. Germline values: CDR1 DFQATT, CDR2 SNEGSKA (reference sequence). The CDR3 DNA reads as TGCAGTGCTAGAGGACCACGCCAGAGCTACGAGCAGTACTTC. Translated, it gives CSARGPRQSYEQYF.

This clonotype was counted a few times. The genes are TRBV20-1 and TRBJ1-2, with 9 bases that match TRBD1. Looked up from germline, CDR1 is DFQATT and CDR2 is SNEGSKA (reference sequence). The CDR3 consists of 14 residues. V trimming: 3 bases; J trimming: 7 bases; junction bases outside the gene matches: 9. The CDR3 DNA reads as TGCAGTGCTAGCCCGAGGACAGGGGAGGGTGGCTACACCTTC. Translating it yields CSASPRTGEGGYTF.